This entry lists 16 T cell receptor beta chains sequenced from one sample in a study of blood T cell repertoires in COVID-19. Method: immunoSEQ multiplex PCR; TCRdb's copy keeps in-frame clones and lacks some. The sample holds roughly 190,000 clones, approximately 91% seen once. The sample consisted of peripheral blood. The receptors derive from a middle-aged woman who had recovered from COVID-19.

A note on this clone: Other DNA sequences of this sample code for an identical CDR3. The chain carries TRBV12-3 or TRBV12-4 and TRBJ1-2; TRBD1 might be the D (5 bases). The CDR3 is made up of 11 amino acids. The V gene lost 8 bases and the J gene lost 6 bases, with 10 bases spanning the gap. The CDR3 loop is CASRQGHGYTF. Written as DNA, the CDR3 is TGTGCCAGCCGGCAGGGCCATGGCTACACCTTC.

J is TRBJ1-2 and V is TRBV12-3 or TRBV12-4, with D hard to call. Between the trimmed V and J ends, which lost 1 base and 8 bases, there was a span of 8 bases. CDR3 length equals 12 residues. The CDR3 DNA follows: TGTGCCAGCAGTTTAGGGCCTTCGGGCTACACCTTC. It yields the protein CASSLGPSGYTF.

This chain uses TRBV7-8 with TRBJ2-7; weak D call: TRBD2 (6 bases). Trimming cost V 3 bases and J 2 bases, with 8 bases left between them. The CDR3 extends over 13 amino acids. CDR1 and CDR2 from the germline V gene are SGHVS and FQNEAQ. CDR3 loop: CASSFSGTYEQYF. The CDR3 DNA sequence: TGTGCCAGCAGCTTTAGCGGTACCTACGAGCAGTACTTC.

V and J are TRBV27 and TRBJ1-4; maybe TRBD1 (6 bases). Trimming stripped 5 bases from V and 8 bases from J, with 15 bases between. CDR1 is MNHEY and CDR2 is SMNVEV in the germline V gene (reference sequence). This CDR3 has 14 amino acids. This chain's CDR3 is CASSQQTGREKLFF. The CDR3 bases are TGTGCCAGCAGTCAGCAGACAGGTCGGGAAAAACTGTTTTTT. Supplemented by reference TRBV27 and TRBJ1-4, the full variable domain reads EAQVTQNPRYLITVTGKKLTVTCSQNMNHEYMSWYRQDPGLGLRQIYYSMNVEVTDKGDVPEGYKVSRKEKRNFPLILESPSPNQTSLYFCASSQQTGREKLFFGSGTQLSVL.

The CDR3 is CASSLSGIPDTQYF. Here the CDR3 DNA reads TGTGCCAGCAGTTTGAGCGGGATTCCAGATACGCAGTATTTT. J is TRBJ2-3 and V is TRBV6-4, with TRBD2 matching 7 bases. There are 14 residues in the CDR3. The germline V gene encodes CDR1 MRHNA and CDR2 SNTAGT. V lost 5 bases, J lost 4 bases, and 6 bases stayed unmatched.

J is TRBJ2-1 and V is TRBV5-1; TRBD2 aligns across 7 bases. Germline loops: CDR1 SGHRS, CDR2 YFSETQ. This CDR3 is built from 16 residues. With V trimmed by 0 bases and J by 7 bases, 10 bases remained unmatched. The chain's CDR3 is CASSLAVQREGNEQFF. CDR3 DNA: TGCGCCAGCAGCTTGGCGGTCCAGCGGGAAGGTAATGAGCAGTTCTTC.

The chain has TRBV7-9 and TRBJ2-1; 11 bases align to TRBD2. Germline CDR1 SEHNR, CDR2 FQNEAQ (reference sequence). The CDR3 contains 16 residues. Trimming took 5 bases from V and 4 from J; bases not matched to a gene: 7. CDR3 sequence reads: CASSLTGLAAYNEQFF. The CDR3 DNA reads as TGTGCCAGCAGCCTTACGGGACTAGCGGCTTACAATGAGCAGTTCTTC.

The genes are TRBV23-1 and TRBJ1-3; weak D call: TRBD1 (5 bases). Being an ORF, TRBV23-1 has a function that is uncertain. Between the trimmed V and J ends, which lost 1 base and 2 bases, there was a span of 12 bases. This CDR3 region has 16 residues. CDR3 coding DNA: TGCGCCAGCAGTCAATGCTGCCAGGGCCCTGGAAACACCATATATTTT. It codes for CASSQCCQGPGNTIYF.

About this clone: Distinct nucleotide sequences in the sample also encode this CDR3. This chain links TRBV28 with TRBJ1-5; TRBD1 might be the D (6 bases). V was trimmed by 4 bases and J by 5 bases, leaving 6 bases between them. The CDR3 spans 12 residues. CDR1 MDHEN and CDR2 SYDVKM come from the germline V gene. The CDR3: CASSWTDQPQHF. The CDR3, as DNA: TGTGCCAGCAGTTGGACAGATCAGCCCCAGCATTTT.

The V gene is TRBV28, the J gene TRBJ2-1, with D possibly matching TRBD1 (6 bases). CDR3 size: 15 residues. Germline lookup yields CDR1 MDHEN and CDR2 SYDVKM. V lost 7 bases and J lost 5, with 18 bases in between. In DNA, the CDR3 is TGTGCCAGCACCCTGCCGGCAGGGGCCCACAATGAGCAGTTCTTC. It yields the protein CASTLPAGAHNEQFF.

The V and J genes are TRBV19 and TRBJ1-1, with 8 bases identical to TRBD1. The trim removed 4 bases at V and 0 bases at J, leaving 4 bases unmatched. The CDR3 covers 15 residues. The germline CDR1 and CDR2 sequences are LNHDA and SQIVND (reference sequence). The CDR3 spells CASSRGQGMNTEAFF. CDR3 bases: TGTGCCAGTAGTAGAGGACAGGGCATGAACACTGAAGCTTTCTTT.

V gene TRBV6-5 combines with J gene TRBJ1-5, with no clear D. Germline V CDR1 and CDR2: MNHEY, SVGAGI. V was trimmed by 5 bases and J by 4 bases, leaving 12 bases between them. This CDR3 has 14 residues. CDR3 coding DNA: TGTGCCAGCAGTCCCCTGTACTCGAATCAGCCCCAGCATTTT. Translated, it gives CASSPLYSNQPQHF.

The chain combines TRBV9 with TRBJ2-1; D is possibly TRBD2 (6 bases). Between the trimmed V and J ends, which lost 4 bases and 10 bases, there was a span of 18 bases. CDR1 SGDLS and CDR2 YYNGEE come from the germline V gene. The CDR3 is 14 amino acids. CDR3 coding DNA: TGTGCCAGCAGCCCTCCCTCTCCTAGCGCCGAGCAGTTCTTC. This sequence encodes CASSPPSPSAEQFF. Drawing the rest from reference TRBV9 and TRBJ2-1, the complete variable domain is DSGVTQTPKHLITATGQRVTLRCSPRSGDLSVYWYQQSLDQGLQFLIQYYNGEERAKGNILERFSAQQFPDLHSELNLSSLELGDSALYFCASSPPSPSAEQFFGPGTRLTVL.

The chain carries TRBV6-5 and TRBJ2-3; 7 bases fit TRBD2. V was clipped by 4 bases and J by 4 bases; unmatched bases: 11. The germline V gene has CDR1 MNHEY and CDR2 SVGAGI. The CDR3 is made up of 16 amino acids. The CDR3 reads CASSLPWERDSDTQYF. For the CDR3, the DNA is TGTGCCAGCAGTTTGCCTTGGGAGCGGGATTCAGATACGCAGTATTTT.

The genes are TRBV6-4 and TRBJ2-3; D may be TRBD1 (5 bases). V dropped 3 bases and J dropped 3 bases, with 7 bases sitting between them. CDR1 is MRHNA and CDR2 is SNTAGT in the germline V gene. The CDR3 covers 13 residues. DNA for the CDR3: TGTGCCAGCAGTGAACAGGAGACAGATACGCAGTATTTT. Amino acids: CASSEQETDTQYF.

The CDR3 is CASSPRAGGEQYF. For the CDR3, the DNA is TGTGCCAGCTCACCACGGGCAGGGGGCGAGCAGTACTTC. The chain combines TRBV18 with TRBJ2-7, with 7 positions matching TRBD1. The CDR3 is made up of 13 amino acids. The J segment lost 6 bases and the V segment lost 1 base, leaving 3 bases of the junction unmatched. Germline CDR1 and CDR2: KGHSH and LQKENI.